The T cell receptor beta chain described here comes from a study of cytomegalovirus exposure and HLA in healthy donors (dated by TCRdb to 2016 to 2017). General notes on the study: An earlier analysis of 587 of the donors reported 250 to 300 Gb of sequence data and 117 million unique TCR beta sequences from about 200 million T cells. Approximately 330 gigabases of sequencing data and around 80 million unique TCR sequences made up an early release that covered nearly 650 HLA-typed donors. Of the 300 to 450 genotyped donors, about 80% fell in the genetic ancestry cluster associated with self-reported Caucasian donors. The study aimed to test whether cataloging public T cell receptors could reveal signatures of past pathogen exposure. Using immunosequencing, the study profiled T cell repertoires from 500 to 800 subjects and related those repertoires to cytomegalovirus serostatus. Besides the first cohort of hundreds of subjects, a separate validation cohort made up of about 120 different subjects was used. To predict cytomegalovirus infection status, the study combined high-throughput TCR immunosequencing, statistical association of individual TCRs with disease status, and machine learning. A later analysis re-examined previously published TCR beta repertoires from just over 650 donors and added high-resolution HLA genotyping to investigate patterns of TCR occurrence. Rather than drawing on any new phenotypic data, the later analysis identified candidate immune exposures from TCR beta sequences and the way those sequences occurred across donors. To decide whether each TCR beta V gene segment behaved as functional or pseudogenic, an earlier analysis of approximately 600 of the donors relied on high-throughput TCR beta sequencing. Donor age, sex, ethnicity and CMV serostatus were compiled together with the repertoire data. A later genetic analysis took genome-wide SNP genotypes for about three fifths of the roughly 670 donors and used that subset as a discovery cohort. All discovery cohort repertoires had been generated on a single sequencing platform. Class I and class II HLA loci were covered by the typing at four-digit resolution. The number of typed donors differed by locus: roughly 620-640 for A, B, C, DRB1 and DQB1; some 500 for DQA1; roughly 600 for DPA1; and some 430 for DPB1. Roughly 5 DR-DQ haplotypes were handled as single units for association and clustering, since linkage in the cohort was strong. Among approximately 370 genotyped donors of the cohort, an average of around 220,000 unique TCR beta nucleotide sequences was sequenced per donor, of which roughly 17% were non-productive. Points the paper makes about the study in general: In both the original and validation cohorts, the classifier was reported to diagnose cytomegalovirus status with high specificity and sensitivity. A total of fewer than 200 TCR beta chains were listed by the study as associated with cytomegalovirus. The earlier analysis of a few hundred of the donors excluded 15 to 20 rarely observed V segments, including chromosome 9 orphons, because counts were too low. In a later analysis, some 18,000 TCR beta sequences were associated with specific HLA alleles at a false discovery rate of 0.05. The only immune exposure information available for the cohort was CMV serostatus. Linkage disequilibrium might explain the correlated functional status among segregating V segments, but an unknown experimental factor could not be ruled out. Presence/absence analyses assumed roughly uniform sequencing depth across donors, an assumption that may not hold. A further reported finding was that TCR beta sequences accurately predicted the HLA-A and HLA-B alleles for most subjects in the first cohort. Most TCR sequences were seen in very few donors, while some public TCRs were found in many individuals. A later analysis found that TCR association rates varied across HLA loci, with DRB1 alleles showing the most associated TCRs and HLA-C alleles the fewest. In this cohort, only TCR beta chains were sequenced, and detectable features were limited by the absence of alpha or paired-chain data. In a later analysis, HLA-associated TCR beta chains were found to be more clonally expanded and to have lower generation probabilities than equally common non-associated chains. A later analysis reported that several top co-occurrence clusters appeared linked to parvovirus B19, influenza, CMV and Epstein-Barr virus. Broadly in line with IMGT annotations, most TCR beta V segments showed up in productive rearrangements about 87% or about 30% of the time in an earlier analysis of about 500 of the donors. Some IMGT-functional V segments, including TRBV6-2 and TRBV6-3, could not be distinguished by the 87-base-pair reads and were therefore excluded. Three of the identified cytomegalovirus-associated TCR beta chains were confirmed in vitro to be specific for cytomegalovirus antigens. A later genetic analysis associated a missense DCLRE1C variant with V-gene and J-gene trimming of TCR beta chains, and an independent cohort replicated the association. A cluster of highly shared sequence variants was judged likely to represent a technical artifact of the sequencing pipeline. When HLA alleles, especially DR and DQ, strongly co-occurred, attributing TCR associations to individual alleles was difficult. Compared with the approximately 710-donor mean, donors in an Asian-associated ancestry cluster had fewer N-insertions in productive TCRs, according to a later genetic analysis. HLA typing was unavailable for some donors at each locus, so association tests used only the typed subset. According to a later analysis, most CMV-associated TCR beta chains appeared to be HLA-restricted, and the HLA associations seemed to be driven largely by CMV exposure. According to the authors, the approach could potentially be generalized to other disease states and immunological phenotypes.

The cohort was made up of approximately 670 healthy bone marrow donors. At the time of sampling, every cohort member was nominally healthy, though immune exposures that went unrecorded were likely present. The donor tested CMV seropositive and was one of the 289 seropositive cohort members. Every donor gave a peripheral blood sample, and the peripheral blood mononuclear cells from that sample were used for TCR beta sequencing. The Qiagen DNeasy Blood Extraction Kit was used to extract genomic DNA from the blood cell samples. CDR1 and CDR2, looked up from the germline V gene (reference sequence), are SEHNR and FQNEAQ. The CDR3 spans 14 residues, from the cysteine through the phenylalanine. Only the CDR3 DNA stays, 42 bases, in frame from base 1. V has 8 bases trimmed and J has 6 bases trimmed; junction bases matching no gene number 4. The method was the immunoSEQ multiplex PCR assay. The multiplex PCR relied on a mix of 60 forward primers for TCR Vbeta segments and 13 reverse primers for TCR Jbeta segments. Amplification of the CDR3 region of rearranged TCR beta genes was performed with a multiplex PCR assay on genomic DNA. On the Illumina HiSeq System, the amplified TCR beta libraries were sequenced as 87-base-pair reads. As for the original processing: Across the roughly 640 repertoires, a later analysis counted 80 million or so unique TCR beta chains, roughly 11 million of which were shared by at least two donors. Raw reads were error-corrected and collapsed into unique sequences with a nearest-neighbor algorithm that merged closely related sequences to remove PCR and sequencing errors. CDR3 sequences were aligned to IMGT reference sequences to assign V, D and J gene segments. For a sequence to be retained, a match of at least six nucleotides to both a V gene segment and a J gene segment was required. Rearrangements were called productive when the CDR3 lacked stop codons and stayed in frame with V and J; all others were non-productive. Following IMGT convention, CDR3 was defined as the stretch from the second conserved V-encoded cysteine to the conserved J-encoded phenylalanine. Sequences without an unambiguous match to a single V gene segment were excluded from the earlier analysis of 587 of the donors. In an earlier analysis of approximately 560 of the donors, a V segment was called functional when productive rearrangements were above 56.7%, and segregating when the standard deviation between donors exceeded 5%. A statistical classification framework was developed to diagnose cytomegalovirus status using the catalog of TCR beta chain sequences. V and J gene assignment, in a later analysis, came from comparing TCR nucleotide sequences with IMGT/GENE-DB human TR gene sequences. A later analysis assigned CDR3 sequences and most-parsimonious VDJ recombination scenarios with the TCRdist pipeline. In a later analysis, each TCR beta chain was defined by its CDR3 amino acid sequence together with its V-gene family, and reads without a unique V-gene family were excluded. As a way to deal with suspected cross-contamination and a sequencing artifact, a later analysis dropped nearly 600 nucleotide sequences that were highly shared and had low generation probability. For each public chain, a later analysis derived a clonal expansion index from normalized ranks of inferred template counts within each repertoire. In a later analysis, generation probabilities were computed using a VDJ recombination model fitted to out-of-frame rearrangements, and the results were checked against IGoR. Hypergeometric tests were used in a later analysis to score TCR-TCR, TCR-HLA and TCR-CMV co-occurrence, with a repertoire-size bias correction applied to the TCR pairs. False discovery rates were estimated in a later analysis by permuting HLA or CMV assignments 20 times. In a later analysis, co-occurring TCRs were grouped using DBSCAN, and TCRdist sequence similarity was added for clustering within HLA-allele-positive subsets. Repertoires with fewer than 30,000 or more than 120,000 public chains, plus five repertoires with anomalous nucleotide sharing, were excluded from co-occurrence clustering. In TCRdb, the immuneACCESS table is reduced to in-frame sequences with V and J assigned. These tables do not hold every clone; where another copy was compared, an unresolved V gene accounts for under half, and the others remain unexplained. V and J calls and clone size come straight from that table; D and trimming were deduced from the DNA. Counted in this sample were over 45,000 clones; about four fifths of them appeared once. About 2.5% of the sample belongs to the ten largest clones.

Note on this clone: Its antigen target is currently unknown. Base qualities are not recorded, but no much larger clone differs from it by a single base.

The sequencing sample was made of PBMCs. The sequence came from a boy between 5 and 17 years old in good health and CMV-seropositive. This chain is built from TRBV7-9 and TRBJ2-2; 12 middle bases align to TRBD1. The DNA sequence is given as TGTGCCAGCGGGGGACAGGGGGCGCCCGGGGAGCTGTTTTTT. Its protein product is CASGGQGAPGELFF.